A selection of T cell receptor beta chains follows, all from one sample in a study of blood T cell repertoires in COVID-19. Using immunoSEQ multiplex PCR, the repertoire was profiled, and TCRdb retains in-frame clones only, with some absent. The table shows 200,000 to 250,000 clones, with approximately 83% occurring only once. The sequencing input was peripheral blood. All receptors come from a woman between 25 and 40 years old who had recovered from COVID-19. CDR3s include the opening cysteine and the closing phenylalanine or tryptophan. The D gene is left open where the match is weak. Only part of the rows carry a size: once, few, many, or a class if the clone is expanded.

d_gene,abundance,j_gene,v_gene,CDR3aa,CDR3nt
.,.,TRBJ1-1,TRBV6-4,CASRINLNTEAFF,TGTGCCAGCAGAATAAACTTGAACACTGAAGCTTTCTTT
.,once,TRBJ2-1,TRBV9,CASSADSLLAINEQFF,TGTGCCAGCAGCGCGGATTCCCTCCTAGCGATCAATGAGCAGTTCTTC
.,.,TRBJ1-1,TRBV10-1,CASSESRGNTEAFF,TGCGCCAGCAGTGAGTCGCGGGGGAACACTGAAGCTTTCTTT
.,.,TRBJ2-2,TRBV7-9,CASSLWDTPNTGELFF,TGTGCCAGCAGCTTATGGGACACCCCGAACACCGGGGAGCTGTTTTTT
TRBD2,.,TRBJ2-7,TRBV29-1,CSVDGYLLAGFSYEQYF,TGCAGCGTTGACGGTTACTTGCTAGCGGGTTTCTCCTACGAGCAGTACTTC
.,.,TRBJ2-7,TRBV5-1,CASRGGEGRRSYEQYF,TGCGCCAGCCGAGGGGGTGAAGGCCGACGATCCTACGAGCAGTACTTC
.,.,TRBJ2-7,TRBV28,CASSFGLASGYEQYF,TGTGCCAGCAGTTTCGGGCTAGCGAGTGGCTACGAGCAGTACTTC
.,.,TRBJ1-5,TRBV27,CASSFLPSFNQPQHF,TGTGCCAGCAGTTTTCTCCCTTCTTTCAATCAGCCCCAGCATTTT
TRBD2,.,TRBJ2-2,TRBV29-1,CSAEREIAGELFF,TGCAGCGCGGAGCGGGAAATAGCCGGGGAGCTGTTTTTT
TRBD2,.,TRBJ2-7,TRBV12-3/TRBV12-4,CASSPAGAYEQYF,TGTGCCAGCAGTCCAGCGGGGGCCTACGAGCAGTACTTC
.,.,TRBJ2-4,TRBV20-1,CSASVGQGIMAKNIQYF,TGCAGTGCTAGTGTTGGCCAGGGGATAATGGCCAAAAACATTCAGTACTTC
TRBD2,.,TRBJ2-7,TRBV29-1,CSVWGTGTSNSSREQYF,TGCAGCGTTTGGGGGACCGGGACTAGTAATTCGTCGCGCGAGCAGTACTTC
TRBD2,once,TRBJ2-2,TRBV28,CASSPSLAGGLSNTGELFF,TGTGCCAGCAGTCCCTCCCTAGCGGGAGGATTATCGAACACCGGGGAGCTGTTTTTT
TRBD1,.,TRBJ1-4,TRBV4-2,CASSQDAGGENEKLFF,TGTGCCAGCAGCCAAGATGCAGGGGGAGAGAATGAAAAACTGTTTTTT
.,few,TRBJ1-5,TRBV19,CASRGGPLNQPQHF,TGTGCCAGTAGGGGGGGGCCCCTCAATCAGCCCCAGCATTTT
.,.,TRBJ2-2,TRBV3-1/TRBV3-2,CASSASANTGELFF,TGTGCCAGCAGCGCTTCGGCGAACACCGGGGAGCTGTTTTTT
TRBD2,.,TRBJ2-3,TRBV5-6,CASSLEGLAGVSTDTQYF,TGTGCCAGCAGCTTGGAGGGACTAGCGGGAGTCAGCACAGATACGCAGTATTTT
.,.,TRBJ2-7,TRBV20-1,CSASNTLSYEQYF,TGCAGTGCTAGTAACACGTTAAGCTACGAGCAGTACTTC
TRBD1,few,TRBJ2-7,TRBV7-9,CASSLTTGGFSYEQYF,TGTGCCAGCAGCCTAACTACAGGGGGGTTCTCCTACGAGCAGTACTTC
.,.,TRBJ1-1,TRBV9,CASSVGADTEAFF,TGTGCCAGCAGCGTAGGGGCAGACACTGAAGCTTTCTTT
TRBD2,.,TRBJ2-1,TRBV5-4,CASSQKTSGDNEQFF,TGTGCCAGCAGCCAGAAGACTAGCGGAGACAATGAGCAGTTCTTC
.,.,TRBJ2-2,TRBV15,CATSRDRSGGTGELFF,TGTGCCACCAGCAGAGATAGGTCCGGGGGCACCGGGGAGCTGTTTTTT
TRBD1,.,TRBJ1-5,TRBV28,CASSPGTGDQPQHF,TGTGCCAGCAGTCCTGGGACAGGGGATCAGCCCCAGCATTTT
.,.,TRBJ2-1,TRBV14,CASSLIRTNLFF,TGTGCCAGCAGCCTGATTCGGACAAACCTCTTCTTC
TRBD1,.,TRBJ2-5,TRBV6-7,CASSYPLGGFKTQYF,TGTGCCAGCAGTTACCCATTAGGGGGCTTCAAGACCCAGTACTTC
.,.,TRBJ1-3,TRBV7-2,CASSLGGALSGNTIYF,TGTGCCAGCAGCTTAGGTGGGGCCCTCTCTGGAAACACCATATATTTT
.,.,TRBJ2-1,TRBV20-1,CSASVPLAYNEQFF,TGCAGTGCTAGTGTTCCTCTCGCCTACAATGAGCAGTTCTTC
TRBD2,.,TRBJ2-7,TRBV5-1,CASSSGGASGGEQYF,TGCGCCAGCAGCTCCGGGGGGGCTAGCGGAGGAGAGCAGTACTTC
.,.,TRBJ2-2,TRBV28,CASSPLAGRTGELFF,TGTGCCAGCAGTCCCCTAGCAGGGAGGACCGGGGAGCTGTTTTTT
TRBD1,.,TRBJ2-4,TRBV19,CASRPGTGKNIQYF,TGTGCCAGCCGCCCGGGGACAGGGAAAAACATTCAGTACTTC
TRBD2,.,TRBJ2-1,TRBV5-1,CASSQTSWGSNEQFF,TGCGCCAGCAGCCAGACTAGCTGGGGGAGCAATGAGCAGTTCTTC
.,.,TRBJ1-1,TRBV12-3/TRBV12-4,CASSPDTEAFF,TGTGCCAGCAGCCCCGACACTGAAGCTTTCTTT
TRBD2,once,TRBJ2-5,TRBV5-1,CASSLSPSGGQTQYF,TGCGCCAGCAGCTTGTCGCCTAGCGGAGGTCAGACCCAGTACTTC
.,.,TRBJ2-7,TRBV11-2,CASSSYSGTRWEQYF,TGTGCCAGCAGCTCCTACTCCGGGACAAGGTGGGAGCAGTACTTC
.,few,TRBJ1-1,TRBV7-9,CASSAQQGSTEAFF,TGTGCCAGCAGCGCCCAACAGGGATCCACTGAAGCTTTCTTT
TRBD1,.,TRBJ2-5,TRBV24-1,CATSDWTGGVETQYF,TGTGCCACCAGTGACTGGACAGGGGGCGTAGAGACCCAGTACTTC
TRBD2,.,TRBJ2-1,TRBV28,CASSPSSGVSNEQFF,TGTGCCAGCAGTCCATCTAGCGGGGTCTCCAATGAGCAGTTCTTC
.,.,TRBJ2-3,TRBV5-1,CASTRQATTDTQYF,TGCGCCAGCACCCGGCAGGCGACCACAGATACGCAGTATTTT
.,.,TRBJ1-2,TRBV6-5,CASSLLGNYGYTF,TGTGCCAGCAGTTTACTAGGGAACTATGGCTACACCTTC
TRBD2,.,TRBJ2-1,TRBV30,CARDGGRASLGEQFF,TGTGCCCGCGATGGGGGGAGGGCCTCCCTAGGCGAGCAGTTCTTC
TRBD2,.,TRBJ2-1,TRBV7-2,CASSRSGAYNEQFF,TGTGCCAGCAGCCGGAGCGGGGCCTACAATGAGCAGTTCTTC
.,.,TRBJ2-1,TRBV7-3,CASSLMQGPYNEQFF,TGTGCCAGCAGCTTAATGCAGGGGCCCTACAATGAGCAGTTCTTC
.,.,TRBJ2-7,TRBV28,CASSLVVGGGSPSYEQYF,TGTGCCAGCAGTTTGGTGGTTGGAGGGGGCTCCCCCTCCTACGAGCAGTACTTC
.,once,TRBJ2-5,TRBV28,CASYERRRGLLSQYF,TGTGCCAGTTATGAGCGGAGGCGGGGACTCCTTTCCCAGTACTTC
TRBD2,once,TRBJ2-7,TRBV5-8,CASSLNLAGDHEQYF,TGTGCCAGCAGCCTTAACCTAGCGGGAGACCACGAGCAGTACTTC
TRBD1,.,TRBJ1-5,TRBV9,CASSVEGQGNQPQHF,TGTGCCAGCAGCGTAGAAGGACAGGGCAATCAGCCCCAGCATTTT
TRBD2,.,TRBJ2-7,TRBV29-1,CSVKREGVSYEQYF,TGCAGCGTAAAGCGGGAGGGGGTATCCTACGAGCAGTACTTC
.,few,TRBJ1-5,TRBV18,CASSLTDNQPQHF,TGTGCCAGCTCCTTGACAGATAATCAGCCCCAGCATTTT
TRBD2,.,TRBJ2-5,TRBV7-8,CASSPGASGRVQETQYF,TGTGCCAGCAGCCCCGGGGCTAGCGGGAGGGTTCAAGAGACCCAGTACTTC
TRBD2,few,TRBJ2-7,TRBV10-1,CASSEGLGAYEQYF,TGCGCCAGCAGTGAAGGACTAGGGGCCTACGAGCAGTACTTC